This T cell receptor beta chain appears in the sequencing data of a study of cytomegalovirus exposure and HLA in healthy donors (dated by TCRdb to about 2017). About the full investigation: In an earlier analysis of under 750 of the donors, around 290 Gb of sequence data and some 120 million unique TCR beta sequences from 180 million or so T cells were reported. Both class I and class II loci were covered by HLA typing, at four-digit resolution. The later analysis used no new phenotypic data to find candidate immune exposures, relying instead on TCR beta sequences and their occurrence across donors. Alongside the repertoire data, information on donor age, sex, ethnicity and CMV serostatus was compiled. Besides the first cohort of 550 to 750 subjects, a separate validation cohort made up of roughly 120 different subjects was used. Of the roughly 400 genotyped donors, 65% to 90% fell in the genetic ancestry cluster associated with self-reported Caucasian donors. An early release covering 500 to 750 HLA-typed donors comprised about 320 gigabases of sequencing data and some 79 million unique TCR sequences. In a later analysis, previously published TCR beta repertoires from 666 donors were re-analyzed and high-resolution HLA genotyping was added so that TCR occurrence patterns could be studied. Genome-wide SNP genotypes for about 55% of the roughly 670 donors were used in a later genetic analysis, which treated that subset as a discovery cohort. The study used immunosequencing to profile the T cell repertoires of approximately 650 subjects and linked those repertoires to cytomegalovirus serostatus. The study combined high-throughput TCR immunosequencing, statistical association of individual TCRs with disease status, and machine learning to predict cytomegalovirus infection status. Among 300 to 500 genotyped donors of the cohort, an average of approximately 240,000 unique TCR beta nucleotide sequences was sequenced per donor, of which approximately 18% were non-productive. The aim of the study was to test whether cataloging public T cell receptors could identify signatures of past pathogen exposure. Typing coverage varied by locus: 629-630 donors for A, B, C, DRB1 and DQB1; approximately 500 for DQA1; some 610 for DPA1; 400 to 480 for DPB1. All discovery cohort repertoires had been generated on a single sequencing platform. About five DR-DQ haplotypes were treated as single units for association and clustering because of strong linkage in the cohort. To decide whether each TCR beta V gene segment behaved as functional or pseudogenic, an earlier analysis of 587 of the donors relied on high-throughput TCR beta sequencing. Overall study results and their limits: Most TCR sequences were seen in very few donors, while some public TCRs were found in many individuals. Linkage disequilibrium might explain the correlated functional status among segregating V segments, but an unknown experimental factor could not be excluded. According to the authors, the approach could potentially be generalized to other disease states and immunological phenotypes. Because HLA typing was missing for some donors at each locus, association tests included only the typed subset. The sequencing pipeline was judged likely to have produced a cluster of highly shared sequence variants as a technical artifact. This cohort had only TCR beta chains sequenced, and the lack of alpha or paired-chain data limited which features could be detected. When HLA alleles, especially DR and DQ, strongly co-occurred, TCR associations were difficult to assign to individual alleles. According to a later analysis, parvovirus B19, influenza, CMV and Epstein-Barr virus appeared linked to several top co-occurrence clusters. The 87-base-pair reads could not distinguish some IMGT-functional V segments, including TRBV6-2 and TRBV6-3, so those segments were excluded. In a later analysis, HLA-associated TCR beta chains were found to be more clonally expanded and to have lower generation probabilities than equally common non-associated chains. A later analysis found that TCR association rates varied across HLA loci, with DRB1 alleles showing the most associated TCRs and HLA-C alleles the fewest. The study gave a list of 150 to 200 TCR beta chains associated with cytomegalovirus. A few of the identified cytomegalovirus-associated TCR beta chains were confirmed in vitro to be specific for cytomegalovirus antigens. In a later genetic analysis, a missense DCLRE1C variant was associated with V-gene and J-gene trimming of TCR beta chains, and the association was replicated in an independent cohort. A further reported finding was that TCR beta sequences accurately predicted the HLA-A and HLA-B alleles for most subjects in the first cohort. A later genetic analysis reported fewer N-insertions in productive TCRs among donors in an Asian-associated ancestry cluster than the approximately 670-donor mean. Sequencing depth was assumed to be roughly uniform across donors in the presence/absence analyses, though that assumption may not hold. The only immune exposure information available for the cohort was CMV serostatus. At a false discovery rate of 0.05, a later analysis linked approximately 18,000 TCR beta sequences to specific HLA alleles. Most CMV-associated TCR beta chains appeared to be HLA-restricted in a later analysis, and the HLA associations seemed to be driven largely by CMV exposure. Because counts were too low, roughly 16 rarely observed V segments, including chromosome 9 orphons, were excluded from the earlier analysis of some 540 of the donors. An earlier analysis of around 600 of the donors showed that most TCR beta V segments appeared in productive rearrangements either about 87% or about 30% of the time, which broadly matched IMGT annotations. Cytomegalovirus status was reported to be diagnosed by the classifier with high specificity and sensitivity in both the original and validation cohorts.

Points on this clone: The antigen this receptor binds is unknown. No base quality information exists; no much larger clone differs at one position.

Its CDR3 holds 14 amino acids, cysteine through phenylalanine. Only the CDR3 region is kept as DNA, spanning 42 bases read in frame from base 1. CDR1 and CDR2 were assigned from the germline V gene as SGHTA and FQGNSA. Relative to germline, V is 5 bases shorter and J is 1 base shorter, with 11 bases between their ends. The library was made by the immunoSEQ multiplex PCR assay. For the multiplex PCR, a mixture combining 60 forward primers for TCR Vbeta segments and 13 reverse primers for TCR Jbeta segments was used. The CDR3 region of rearranged TCR beta genes was amplified from genomic DNA with a multiplex PCR assay. The Illumina HiSeq System was used to sequence the amplified TCR beta libraries as 87-base-pair reads. As for the original processing: A later analysis counted tens of millions of unique TCR beta chains across the 666 repertoires, and about 10 million of these chains were shared by at least two donors. A nearest-neighbor algorithm error-corrected the raw reads and collapsed the reads into unique sequences, merging closely related sequences to remove PCR and sequencing errors. CDR3 sequences were aligned to IMGT reference sequences to assign V, D and J gene segments. For a sequence to be retained, a match of at least six nucleotides to both a V gene segment and a J gene segment was required. A rearrangement was called productive if the CDR3 had no stop codons and remained in frame with V and J, and every other rearrangement was called non-productive. CDR3 was defined by IMGT convention, running from the second conserved V-encoded cysteine to the conserved J-encoded phenylalanine. Sequences without an unambiguous match to a single V gene segment were excluded from the earlier analysis of 450 to 750 of the donors. In an earlier analysis of roughly 500 of the donors, V segments were called functional above 56.7% productive rearrangements and were called segregating when the between-donor standard deviation exceeded 5%. A statistical classification framework was developed to diagnose cytomegalovirus status using the catalog of TCR beta chain sequences. V and J gene assignment, in a later analysis, came from comparing TCR nucleotide sequences with IMGT/GENE-DB human TR gene sequences. In a later analysis, CDR3 sequences and most-parsimonious VDJ recombination scenarios were assigned using the TCRdist pipeline. In a later analysis, each TCR beta chain was defined by its CDR3 amino acid sequence together with its V-gene family, and reads lacking a unique V-gene family were excluded. In a later analysis, 500 to 650 highly shared, low-generation-probability nucleotide sequences were removed to address suspected cross-contamination and a sequencing artifact. For each public chain, a later analysis derived a clonal expansion index from normalized ranks of inferred template counts within each repertoire. In a later analysis, generation probabilities were computed using a VDJ recombination model fitted to out-of-frame rearrangements, and the results were checked against IGoR. In a later analysis, TCR-TCR, TCR-HLA and TCR-CMV co-occurrence was scored with hypergeometric tests, and a repertoire-size bias correction was applied to TCR pairs. In a later analysis, false discovery rates were estimated by permuting HLA or CMV assignments 20 times. In a later analysis, co-occurring TCRs were grouped using DBSCAN, with TCRdist sequence similarity added in when clustering inside HLA-allele-positive subsets. Co-occurrence clustering excluded repertoires with fewer than 30,000 or more than 120,000 public chains, plus five with anomalous nucleotide sharing. TCRdb mirrors the immuneACCESS table, restricted to in-frame sequences. Some clones are absent from its copies; in checked studies, under half trace to an unresolved V gene, and the reason for the others is unknown. V, J and clone size derive from that table, while D and trimming were established from the DNA sequence. The sample yields approximately 140,000 clones; around 81% were counted once. The ten largest clones represent around 0.67% of the sample.

The cohort consisted of 650 to 850 healthy bone marrow donors. All cohort members were sampled while nominally healthy, although unrecorded immune exposures were likely present. The donor tested CMV seronegative and was one of the 352 seronegative cohort members. A peripheral blood sample was provided by each donor, and peripheral blood mononuclear cells were used for TCR beta sequencing. The Qiagen DNeasy Blood Extraction Kit was used to extract genomic DNA from the blood cell samples. The V and J genes are TRBV7-2 and TRBJ1-1; no confident D gene assignment can be made. What was sequenced was PBMCs. The clonotype originates from a man aged 18-30 years in good health and CMV-seronegative. In nucleotides, the sequence is TGTGCCAGCAGCCCCGGTCGCACGAACACTGAAGCTTTCTTT. This codes for CASSPGRTNTEAFF.